This entry lists 30 T cell receptor beta chains sequenced from one sample in a study of T cell changes during pregnancy in multiple sclerosis. Libraries were prepared by immunoSEQ multiplex PCR; TCRdb keeps only in-frame clonotypes and omits some of them. The table lists more than 55,000 clones, about 89% of them singletons, with more than 1.4% in the top ten. Sequenced material: peripheral blood, taken in the second trimester of pregnancy. These TCRs come from a female donor with multiple sclerosis, enrolled in a pregnancy study.

CDR3 nucleotide sequence: TGTGCCAGCAGTGAACGGACAGGGGGCGCGAACAATGAGCAGTTCTTC. Amino acid sequence: CASSERTGGANNEQFF. The V and J genes are TRBV6-1 and TRBJ2-1; 11 bases match TRBD1. The CDR3 is 16 residues long. The germline gives CDR1 MNHNS, CDR2 SASEGT. Trimming at V came to 2 bases and at J to 5 bases, leaving 5 bases not matched to a gene.

J is TRBJ2-6 and V is TRBV19; a weak D match, TRBD2 (6 bases). Germline-derived CDR1 and CDR2 are LNHDA and SQIVND (reference sequence). This CDR3 spans 14 amino acids. The V gene lost 7 bases and the J gene lost 4 bases, with 11 bases spanning the gap. This chain's CDR3 is CASNRGAGANVLTF. The CDR3 coding sequence is TGTGCCAGTAATCGCGGGGCCGGGGCCAACGTCCTGACTTTC.

This clone was seen only once. This chain links TRBV2 with TRBJ2-5; D perhaps matches TRBD1 (6 bases). The V end lost 6 bases, the J end lost 5 bases, and 16 bases lay between the germline ends. Germline CDR1 and CDR2: SNHLY and FYNNEI. The CDR3 contains 14 residues. The CDR3 DNA sequence: TGTGCCAGCAGCCTCACAGGGAAGGTGGAGACCCAGTACTTC. It is translated as CASSLTGKVETQYF.

This clone was picked up one time. The chain employs TRBV11-2 and TRBJ2-7; TRBD1 is a possible D gene (6 bases). The germline V gene has CDR1 SGHAT and CDR2 FQNNGV. The CDR3 has 15 amino acids. V was clipped by 2 bases and J by 5 bases, with 16 bases between them. CDR3 protein: CASSLNRVGIHEQYF. CDR3 in DNA: TGTGCCAGCAGCTTAAACAGGGTGGGGATCCACGAGCAGTACTTC.

This clone is a singleton in its sample. The chain links TRBV10-2 to TRBJ1-1; D uncertain. This CDR3 has 14 amino acids. From germline, CDR1 is WSHSY and CDR2 SAAADI. Trimming took 4 bases from V and 5 from J, leaving 14 bases between them. The CDR3 bases are TGCGCCAGCAGTGGGACGGCTGCGGGGACTGAAGCTTTCTTT. Translated, it gives CASSGTAAGTEAFF.

The chain is built from TRBV27 and TRBJ2-7; 8 bases agree with TRBD2. There are 15 residues in the CDR3. Losses at the gene ends were 0 bases for V and 3 bases for J; bases not matched to a gene: 4. CDR1 MNHEY and CDR2 SMNVEV come from the germline V gene (reference sequence). Here the CDR3 reads CASSLSWREVYEQYF. DNA for the CDR3: TGTGCCAGCAGTTTATCGTGGCGGGAGGTCTACGAGCAGTACTTC.

The CDR3 DNA reads as TGTGCCAGCAGTGGGGGGGGGACGGGGATTTACGAGCAGTACTTC. It codes for CASSGGGTGIYEQYF. V is TRBV27 and J is TRBJ2-7, with 7 bases identical to TRBD2. CDR3 size: 15 residues. Germline V gene lookup returns CDR1 MNHEY and CDR2 SMNVEV (reference sequence). The V segment lost 5 bases and the J segment 4 bases; nucleotides outside the gene matches: 11.

This chain uses TRBV18 with TRBJ2-5; 9 positions match TRBD1. The CDR3 runs to 13 residues. From germline, CDR1 is KGHSH and CDR2 LQKENI. V lost 5 bases and J lost 4; bases outside the gene matches: 2. For the CDR3, the DNA is TGTGCCAGCTCAAGGGACAGGGCAGAGACCCAGTACTTC. As protein: CASSRDRAETQYF.

This chain joins TRBV25-1 and TRBJ2-4, with TRBD1 matching over 10 bases. The V segment lost 2 bases and the J segment 5 bases; nucleotides outside the gene matches: 0. Per germline, CDR1 MGHDK and CDR2 SYGVNS. This CDR3 is 14 amino acids long. The chain's CDR3 is CASSEGQGENIQYF. DNA for the CDR3: TGTGCCAGCAGTGAAGGACAGGGGGAAAACATTCAGTACTTC.

This sequence joins TRBV6-5 and TRBJ2-7; perhaps TRBD2 as D (6 bases). Per germline, CDR1 MNHEY and CDR2 SVGAGI. The V end was cut by 0 bases, the J end by 6 bases, with 12 bases between. The CDR3 is 14 amino acids. The CDR3 coding sequence is TGTGCCAGCAGTTACTCGGAGGGAATGGGCGAGCAGTACTTC. This gives the protein CASSYSEGMGEQYF.

This clone was seen just once. The CDR3 spells CASSDKTGLMNTEAFF. CDR3 DNA: TGTGCCAGCAGTGACAAGACAGGCCTCATGAACACTGAAGCTTTCTTT. The gene calls are TRBV2 and TRBJ1-1; D perhaps matches TRBD1 (6 bases). From germline, CDR1 is SNHLY and CDR2 FYNNEI. The CDR3 is 16 residues long. V gave up 3 bases and J gave up 0 bases, with 14 bases separating them. Full variable domain (remainder filled in from reference TRBV2 and TRBJ1-1): EPEVTQTPSHQVTQMGQEVILRCVPISNHLYFYWYRQILGQKVEFLVSFYNNEISEKSEIFDDQFSVERPDGSNFTLKIRSTKLEDSAMYFCASSDKTGLMNTEAFFGQGTRLTVV.

The chain couples TRBV11-2 to TRBJ2-7; D not certain. The CDR3 runs to 13 residues. Per the germline V gene, CDR1 is SGHAT and CDR2 is FQNNGV. V lost 5 bases to trimming and J lost 2 bases, with 10 bases between them. CDR3 amino acids: CASSVDTAYEQYF. CDR3 sequence (DNA): TGTGCCAGCAGCGTCGACACCGCCTACGAGCAGTACTTC.

V is TRBV11-2 and J is TRBJ1-3; a weak D match, TRBD1 (5 bases). The CDR3 runs to 17 residues. From germline, CDR1 is SGHAT and CDR2 FQNNGV. V lost 2 bases and J 0 bases, leaving 14 bases between the germline ends. The CDR3 loop reads CASSLHWGVISGNTIYF. CDR3 DNA: TGTGCCAGCAGCTTACATTGGGGGGTGATCTCTGGAAACACCATATATTTT.

The chain combines TRBV6-5 with TRBJ1-1, with D perhaps matching TRBD1 (5 bases). Germline V gene lookup returns CDR1 MNHEY and CDR2 SVGAGI. Between the trimmed V and J ends, which lost 2 bases and 3 bases, there was a span of 10 bases. The CDR3 loop spans 14 amino acids. The CDR3 nucleotides are TGTGCCAGCAGTTACCTCGGGGGTCACACTGAAGCTTTCTTT. Translating it yields CASSYLGGHTEAFF.

This rearrangement joins TRBV5-1 to TRBJ2-3; 8 positions match TRBD2. Germline trimming cut 6 bases from V and 1 base from J; bases unmatched to any gene: 4. Germline CDR1 SGHRS, CDR2 YFSETQ. This CDR3 contains 14 residues. CDR3 DNA: TGCGCCAGCATGACTAGCGAGGGCACAGATACGCAGTATTTT. Encoded protein: CASMTSEGTDTQYF.

V and J are TRBV4-1 and TRBJ1-5, with D maybe TRBD1 (6 bases). There are 16 residues in the CDR3. Germline V gene lookup returns CDR1 MGHRA and CDR2 YSYEKL. V gave up 3 bases and J gave up 3 bases, with 15 bases separating them. For the CDR3, the DNA is TGCGCCAGCAGCCAGGACCAGGACAGTTTCAATCAGCCCCAGCATTTT. The encoded protein is CASSQDQDSFNQPQHF.

The chain is built from TRBV11-2 and TRBJ2-7, with 9 bases fitting TRBD1. Per the germline V gene, CDR1 is SGHAT and CDR2 is FQNNGV. CDR3 size: 14 residues. J lost 6 bases, V lost 3 bases, and 6 bases had no gene match. Here the CDR3 reads CASSFFYRGREQYF. CDR3 sequence (DNA): TGTGCCAGCAGCTTTTTTTACAGGGGGCGCGAGCAGTACTTC. Variable domain in full (rest from reference TRBV11-2 and TRBJ2-7): EAGVAQSPRYKIIEKRQSVAFWCNPISGHATLYWYQQILGQGPKLLIQFQNNGVVDDSQLPKDRFSAERLKGVDSTLKIQPAKLEDSAVYLCASSFFYRGREQYFGPGTRLTVT.

CDR3 nucleotide sequence: TGTGCCAGCAGTATAACCTCGGATGGGCATCGGTACGAGCAGTACTTC. Encoded protein: CASSITSDGHRYEQYF. The rearrangement links TRBV2 to TRBJ2-7; D ambiguous. With 5 bases removed from V and 4 bases from J, the gap between germline ends came to 21 bases. The germline gives CDR1 SNHLY, CDR2 FYNNEI. The CDR3 consists of 16 residues. Combining the CDR3 with reference TRBV2 and TRBJ2-7 gives the whole variable domain EPEVTQTPSHQVTQMGQEVILRCVPISNHLYFYWYRQILGQKVEFLVSFYNNEISEKSEIFDDQFSVERPDGSNFTLKIRSTKLEDSAMYFCASSITSDGHRYEQYFGPGTRLTVT.

The chain carries TRBV7-9 and TRBJ1-4; tentatively, D is TRBD1 (5 bases). This CDR3 comprises 15 residues. The V end lost 5 bases, the J end lost 0 bases, and 10 bases lay between the germline ends. Germline CDR1 SEHNR, CDR2 FQNEAQ (reference sequence). In DNA, the CDR3 is TGTGCCAGCAGCCCGGGGGGATCAACTAATGAAAAACTGTTTTTT. Translating it yields CASSPGGSTNEKLFF.

The rearrangement joins TRBV11-2 to TRBJ2-7, with TRBD2 matching over 7 bases. The V segment lost 1 base and the J segment 0 bases; nucleotides outside the gene matches: 3. Germline lookup yields CDR1 SGHAT and CDR2 FQNNGV. The CDR3 has 15 residues. The CDR3 DNA reads TGTGCCAGCAGCTTAGTCGGCGGGAGCTCCTACGAGCAGTACTTC. It yields the protein CASSLVGGSSYEQYF.

The chain combines TRBV6-6 with TRBJ2-7, with 9 nucleotides matching TRBD1. Germline V lookup: CDR1 MNHNY, CDR2 SVGAGI (reference sequence). J gave up 4 bases and V 9 bases, and 7 bases lay outside the gene matches. The CDR3 is 13 amino acids. CDR3 bases: TGTGCCAGTCGGGGACAGGGTCTGTACGAGCAGTACTTC. The encoded protein is CASRGQGLYEQYF.

CDR3 in DNA: TGTGCCAGCAGCTTCGGGGACACTGAAGCTTTCTTT. It translates to CASSFGDTEAFF. The rearrangement links TRBV7-6 to TRBJ1-1, with no clear D. This CDR3 spans 12 amino acids. Germline V gene lookup returns CDR1 SGHVS and CDR2 FNYEAQ. The V and J ends lost 3 bases and 3 bases respectively, with 5 bases between them.

This clone has just one count. The chain has TRBV30 and TRBJ2-4, with D tentatively TRBD2 (5 bases). V was pared by 2 bases and J by 2 bases, with 10 bases between. The CDR3 is made up of 14 amino acids. Germline CDR1 is GTSNPN and CDR2 is SVGIG (reference sequence). CDR3 DNA: TGTGCCTGGAGTAGAGAGGGAACCAAAAACATTCAGTACTTC. Amino acids: CAWSREGTKNIQYF.

The chain combines TRBV18 with TRBJ1-4, with 12 bases matching TRBD1. V was pared by 4 bases and J by 3 bases, with 12 bases of the junction left unmatched. Per germline, CDR1 KGHSH and CDR2 LQKENI. The CDR3 consists of 19 residues. The CDR3 sequence: CASSRIRPGQGASNEKLFF. CDR3 DNA sequence: TGTGCCAGCTCACGCATCCGGCCGGGACAGGGGGCTTCTAATGAAAAACTGTTTTTT. The full variable domain, its missing parts supplied by reference TRBV18 and TRBJ1-4, is NAGVMQNPRHLVRRRGQEARLRCSPMKGHSHVYWYRQLPEEGLKFMVYLQKENIIDESGMPKERFSAEFPKEGPSILRIQQVVRGDSAAYFCASSRIRPGQGASNEKLFFGSGTQLSVL.

This chain joins TRBV27 and TRBJ1-2, with TRBD1 identical over 7 bases. Germline V gene data show CDR1 as MNHEY and CDR2 as SMNVEV (reference sequence). CDR3 size: 17 residues. Trimming took 5 bases from V and 7 from J; bases not matched to a gene: 19. The CDR3 bases are TGTGCCAGCAGTCCACTCCTAGGCGGGACAGCCACCCCTGGCTACACCTTC. Protein: CASSPLLGGTATPGYTF.

This rearrangement joins TRBV11-3 to TRBJ2-7, with D tentatively TRBD1 (6 bases). Germline V gives CDR1 SGHNT, CDR2 YENEEA. CDR3 length: 15 residues. V was trimmed by 5 bases and J by 2 bases, leaving 16 bases between them. CDR3 residues: CASSPRTALPYEQYF. DNA for the CDR3: TGTGCCAGCAGCCCGCGGACAGCTTTGCCCTACGAGCAGTACTTC. Full variable domain (rest looked up from reference TRBV11-3 and TRBJ2-7): EAGVVQSPRYKIIEKKQPVAFWCNPISGHNTLYWYLQNLGQGPELLIRYENEEAVDDSQLPKDRFSAERLKGVDSTLKIQPAELGDSAVYLCASSPRTALPYEQYFGPGTRLTVT.

This chain uses TRBV6-5 with TRBJ1-2, with D unclear. This CDR3 is 15 amino acids long. V was shortened by 2 bases and J by 1 base, with 11 bases between the two germline ends. Germline V gene data show CDR1 as MNHEY and CDR2 as SVGAGI. This CDR3 is CASSYTSEVNYGYTF. Here the CDR3 DNA reads TGTGCCAGCAGTTACACCAGCGAAGTTAACTATGGCTACACCTTC.

V gene TRBV25-1 combines with J gene TRBJ1-4; TRBD1 matches 7 bases. CDR3 size: 16 residues. The ends lost 3 bases at V and 3 bases at J; junction bases unmatched: 7. The V gene's germline CDR1 is MGHDK and CDR2 SYGVNS. The CDR3: CASSEAEGAANEKLFF. As DNA, the CDR3 is TGTGCCAGCAGTGAGGCGGAGGGGGCTGCTAATGAAAAACTGTTTTTT.

The rearrangement links TRBV30 to TRBJ2-7; D gene unclear. The CDR3 sequence is 12 residues long. Between the trimmed V and J ends, which lost 4 bases and 3 bases, there was a span of 10 bases. The germline CDR1 and CDR2 sequences are GTSNPN and SVGIG (reference sequence). CDR3 in amino acids: CAWKGTGYEQYF. The CDR3 DNA is TGTGCCTGGAAAGGTACGGGCTACGAGCAGTACTTC.

The rearrangement joins TRBV5-8 to TRBJ1-2, with TRBD1 as a possible D gene (6 bases). The CDR3 has 14 amino acids. CDR1 is SGHTS, CDR2 YDEGEE, per germline. V lost 4 bases, J lost 1 base, and 11 bases lay in between. DNA for the CDR3: TGTGCCAGCAGCCGTGGACAGATTAACTATGGCTACACCTTC. It specifies CASSRGQINYGYTF.